This entry is about one T cell receptor beta chain. Unmatched junction bases numbered 6, after V lost 6 bases and J lost 6 bases. This CDR3 spans 14 amino acids. The entry originates in a study of response to subunit inactivated influenza vaccine. TCRdb re-analysed the RT-PCR reads in MiXCR, keeping a single row per CDR3 protein. The table has 500,000 to 550,000 distinct CDR3 sequences, roughly a quarter seen once; the top ten hold around 2.8%. The same sample was also used in a study of T cells expressing NK-cell markers. From that study: Researchers built TCR beta cDNA using 5'RACE template switching with UMIs. HCMV seropositivity marked most of the eight sequenced donors; one was seronegative. Also leading the CD3+CD56-NKG2C+ fraction in several donors were these clonotypes. Uncertainty persisted over the HCMV specificity of expanded NKG2C+ T cell clones.

The chain links TRBV12-3 or TRBV12-4 to TRBJ2-4; 9 bases fit TRBD1. The sample in question was CD4+ T cells sorted from PBMCs, obtained 11 to 12 days after vaccination. The receptor comes from a man aged 45 to 65 who received an inactivated influenza vaccine. CDR3 DNA: TGTGCCAGCAGATCCCCGGGACAGGGAAACATTCAGTACTTC. Protein: CASRSPGQGNIQYF.